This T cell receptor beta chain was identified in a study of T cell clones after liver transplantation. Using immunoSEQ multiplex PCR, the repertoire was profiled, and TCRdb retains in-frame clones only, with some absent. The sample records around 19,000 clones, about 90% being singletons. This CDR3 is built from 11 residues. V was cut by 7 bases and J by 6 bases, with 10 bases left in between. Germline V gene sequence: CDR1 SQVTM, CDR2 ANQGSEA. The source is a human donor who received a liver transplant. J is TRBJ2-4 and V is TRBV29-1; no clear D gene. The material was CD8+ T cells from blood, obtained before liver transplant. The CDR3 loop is CSGYDGNIQYF. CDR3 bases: TGCAGCGGCTACGACGGAAACATTCAGTACTTC. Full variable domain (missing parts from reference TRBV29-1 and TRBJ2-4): SAVISQKPSRDICQRGTSLTIQCQVDSQVTMMFWYRQQPGQSLTLIATANQGSEATYESGFVIDKFPISRPNLTFSTLTVSNMSPEDSSIYLCSGYDGNIQYFGAGTRLSVL.